Presented here are 27 T cell receptor beta chains from one specimen sequenced in a study of OX40 agonist ivuxolimab in advanced cancers. Libraries were prepared by immunoSEQ multiplex PCR; TCRdb keeps only in-frame clonotypes and omits some of them. The profile shows 30,000 to 45,000 clones, 88% of them singletons. Sequenced material: CD4+ or CD8+ T cells sorted from blood, taken in a trial of the OX40 agonist ivuxolimab. The source is an adult with an advanced solid tumor such as melanoma, head and neck, liver or kidney cancer.

The rearrangement links TRBV5-6 to TRBJ2-1, with 12 bases lining up with TRBD2. CDR1 and CDR2 from the germline V gene are SGHDT and YYEEEE. The CDR3 covers 16 residues. The ends lost 3 bases at V and 8 bases at J; junction bases unmatched: 9. This CDR3 reads CASSWAGLAGRYEQFF. The CDR3 DNA follows: TGTGCCAGCAGCTGGGCCGGACTAGCGGGGAGGTATGAGCAGTTCTTC. Drawing the rest from reference TRBV5-6 and TRBJ2-1, the complete variable domain is DAGVTQSPTHLIKTRGQQVTLRCSPKSGHDTVSWYQQALGQGPQFIFQYYEEEERQRGNFPDRFSGHQFPNYSSELNVNALLLGDSALYLCASSWAGLAGRYEQFFGPGTRLTVL.

This sequence joins TRBV27 and TRBJ2-3; D is undetermined. V lost 5 bases and J lost 6, with 12 bases in between. The CDR3 has 13 residues. The V gene's germline CDR1 is MNHEY and CDR2 SMNVEV (reference sequence). The CDR3 loop reads CASSPVRSDTQYF. In nucleotides, the CDR3 is TGTGCCAGCAGTCCCGTTAGGTCGGATACGCAGTATTTT.

This chain links TRBV18 with TRBJ1-3; 7 positions match TRBD1. The CDR3 covers 14 residues. Germline CDR1 KGHSH, CDR2 LQKENI. V lost 4 bases, J lost 3 bases, and 3 bases stayed unmatched. The CDR3 protein is CASSLQGSGNTIYF. The CDR3 nucleotides are TGTGCCAGCTCACTACAGGGGAGTGGAAACACCATATATTTT.

The genes are TRBV2 and TRBJ2-1; D is tentatively TRBD1 or TRBD2 (5 bases each). The length of the CDR3 is 16 residues. Germline CDR1 reads SNHLY; CDR2 reads FYNNEI. With 6 bases removed from V and 2 bases from J, the gap between germline ends came to 17 bases. The CDR3 nucleotides read TGTGCCAGCAGGGATCCTCCGGGACGGACCTACAATGAGCAGTTCTTC. It codes for CASRDPPGRTYNEQFF.

The chain links TRBV19 to TRBJ2-5; the match to TRBD2 covers 11 bases. This CDR3 has 15 residues. With 3 bases clipped from V and 5 bases from J, the junction kept 5 bases outside the gene matches. Germline V gives CDR1 LNHDA, CDR2 SQIVND (reference sequence). The CDR3 spells CASSISSGRRETQYF. In DNA form, the CDR3 reads TGTGCCAGTAGTATTTCTAGCGGGAGGCGGGAGACCCAGTACTTC.

The genes are TRBV28 and TRBJ2-5; D tentatively reads TRBD1 or TRBD2 (5 bases each). V lost 6 bases and J lost 2, with 22 bases in between. The CDR3 contains 17 residues. Germline assignment: CDR1 MDHEN and CDR2 SYDVKM. The DNA of the CDR3 is TGTGCCAGCAGCCAAGCTGGCCGGGGACGGACGCAAGAGACCCAGTACTTC. Encoded protein: CASSQAGRGRTQETQYF.

The V and J genes are TRBV11-2 and TRBJ1-2; TRBD1 matches at 7 bases. V shed 4 bases and J 5 bases; nucleotides not matched to a gene: 7. Looked up from germline, CDR1 is SGHAT and CDR2 is FQNNGV. The CDR3 extends over 14 amino acids. The CDR3 nucleotides are TGTGCCAGCAGCTCCCAGGGGGGAGGGTATGGCTACACCTTC. It translates to CASSSQGGGYGYTF.

The chain employs TRBV6-1 and TRBJ2-7; D unclear. Germline V gene lookup returns CDR1 MNHNS and CDR2 SASEGT. CDR3 length: 13 amino acids. The germline V and J ends were trimmed by 3 bases and 2 bases, with 8 bases remaining between them. DNA of the CDR3: TGTGCCAGCAGTGATTCTCTAGCCTACGAGCAGTACTTC. Amino acid sequence: CASSDSLAYEQYF.

The J gene is TRBJ1-5, the V gene TRBV7-8; D possibly corresponds to TRBD1 (5 bases). V was cut by 4 bases and J by 5 bases, with 18 bases left in between. Germline loops: CDR1 SGHVS, CDR2 FQNEAQ. The CDR3 totals 16 residues. CDR3 nucleotide sequence: TGTGCCAGCAGCTCATATGGTAACGGGGGTTATCAGCCCCAGCATTTT. Encoded protein: CASSSYGNGGYQPQHF. The full variable domain, with the rest looked up from reference TRBV7-8 and TRBJ1-5, is GAGVSQSPRYKVAKRGQDVALRCDPISGHVSLFWYQQALGQGPEFLTYFQNEAQLDKSGLPSDRFFAERPEGSVSTLKIQRTQQEDSAVYLCASSSYGNGGYQPQHFGDGTRLSIL.

This clone was seen more than once but under ten times. At the DNA level, this CDR3 is encoded by other sequences in the same sample as well. The CDR3: CSSRGTDTQYF. The CDR3, as DNA: TGCAGCAGTCGGGGCACAGATACGCAGTATTTT. The chain has TRBV29-1 and TRBJ2-3; D gene ambiguous. Germline values: CDR1 SQVTM, CDR2 ANQGSEA. The V end lost 8 bases, the J end lost 1 base, and 7 bases lay between the germline ends. The CDR3 runs to 11 residues.

The genes are TRBV28 and TRBJ2-1; either TRBD1 or TRBD2 may fit D (5 bases each). V gave up 2 bases and J gave up 2 bases, with 10 bases separating them. There are 15 residues in the CDR3. Germline CDR1 is MDHEN and CDR2 is SYDVKM. CDR3 DNA: TGTGCCAGCAGTTTAAGTAGGGGACCCTACAATGAGCAGTTCTTC. It is translated as CASSLSRGPYNEQFF.

The CDR3 DNA follows: TGTGCCAGCAGCCGACGAAAAACGGGGGCCACAGATACGCAGTATTTT. As protein: CASSRRKTGATDTQYF. The chain uses TRBV7-9 and TRBJ2-3; D could derive from TRBD1 or TRBD2 (6 bases each). V lost 5 bases, J lost 2 bases, and 17 bases lay in between. Germline V gene sequence: CDR1 SEHNR, CDR2 FQNEAQ (reference sequence). The CDR3 consists of 16 residues.

The chain has TRBV5-4 and TRBJ2-5, with 13 bases aligning to TRBD2. Germline lookup yields CDR1 SGHNT and CDR2 YYREEE (reference sequence). The V and J ends lost 4 bases and 5 bases, in that order; junction bases with no gene match: 5. CDR3 length: 15 amino acids. The DNA of the CDR3 is TGTGCCAGCAGCCAGCGGACTAGCGGGAGTGAGACCCAGTACTTC. Translated: CASSQRTSGSETQYF.

This clone has only one observation. The chain links TRBV7-9 to TRBJ2-7; D perhaps matches TRBD2 (6 bases). The V end was cut by 3 bases, the J end by 3 bases, with 12 bases between. Germline V gene data show CDR1 as SEHNR and CDR2 as FQNEAQ (reference sequence). CDR3 length: 14 residues. The CDR3 is CASSLAGPSYEQYF. The DNA of the CDR3 is TGTGCCAGCAGCTTGGCGGGGCCGAGCTACGAGCAGTACTTC.

This chain joins TRBV28 and TRBJ2-2, with D perhaps matching TRBD2 (6 bases). V was pared by 5 bases and J by 9 bases, with 13 bases between. The CDR3 runs to 13 residues. Germline V gene sequence: CDR1 MDHEN, CDR2 SYDVKM. The DNA for the CDR3 is TGTGCCAGCAGTCTATCGGGAGTCAGGGAGCTGTTTTTT. This codes for CASSLSGVRELFF.

The genes are TRBV2 and TRBJ2-7; D is unresolved. The CDR3 is 11 residues long. V was shortened by 3 bases and J by 4 bases, with 4 bases between the two germline ends. Per the germline V gene, CDR1 is SNHLY and CDR2 is FYNNEI. This CDR3 reads CASSDGYEQYF. The DNA for the CDR3 is TGTGCCAGCAGTGACGGGTACGAGCAGTACTTC. The full variable domain, in which reference TRBV2 and TRBJ2-7 provide the parts outside the CDR3, is EPEVTQTPSHQVTQMGQEVILRCVPISNHLYFYWYRQILGQKVEFLVSFYNNEISEKSEIFDDQFSVERPDGSNFTLKIRSTKLEDSAMYFCASSDGYEQYFGPGTRLTVT.

Details on this clone: Other DNA sequences in this specimen translate into the identical CDR3. V is TRBV6-6 and J is TRBJ2-5; D may be TRBD1 or TRBD2 (5 bases each). The V and J ends lost 2 bases and 1 base respectively, with 8 bases between them. This CDR3 has 14 residues. Germline CDR1 and CDR2: MNHNY and SVGAGI (reference sequence). The CDR3 reads CASSYTGRQETQYF. In DNA form, the CDR3 reads TGTGCCAGCAGTTACACGGGGCGCCAAGAGACCCAGTACTTC.

The rearrangement links TRBV21-1 to TRBJ2-3; TRBD1, the table's D call, was not compared with the DNA. TRBV21-1 is recorded as a pseudogene. The CDR3 runs 24 residues. CDR3 coding DNA: TGTGCCAGCAGCAAAGTAGGTCATGGGGACAGGGTCATCGAACGGGGAGCAAGCACAGATACGCAGTATTTT. Its translation is CASSKVGHGDRVIERGASTDTQYF.

This rearrangement joins TRBV4-1 to TRBJ2-3; 7 nucleotides agree with TRBD2. V lost 1 base, J lost 3 bases, and 7 bases stayed unmatched. The CDR3 runs to 16 residues. CDR1 is MGHRA, CDR2 YSYEKL, per germline. The CDR3 bases are TGCGCCAGCAGCCAAGTATCGGGCGGGAGTACAGATACGCAGTATTTT. This gives the protein CASSQVSGGSTDTQYF.

The CDR3 DNA reads as TGTGCCATAAGGGGACGAATGAACACCGGGGAGCTGTTTTTT. Translating it yields CAIRGRMNTGELFF. The V gene is TRBV7-8, the J gene TRBJ2-2; D may match TRBD1 or TRBD2 (5 bases each). CDR3 length equals 14 residues. Germline V lookup: CDR1 SGHVS, CDR2 FQNEAQ. Between the trimmed V and J ends, which lost 10 bases and 1 base, there was a span of 13 bases. Together with reference TRBV7-8 and TRBJ2-2, the CDR3 gives the full variable domain: GAGVSQSPRYKVAKRGQDVALRCDPISGHVSLFWYQQALGQGPEFLTYFQNEAQLDKSGLPSDRFFAERPEGSVSTLKIQRTQQEDSAVYLCAIRGRMNTGELFFGEGSRLTVL.

The CDR3 DNA is TGCGCCAGCAGTGTGCTAGCGGGAGTCTCTGAGCAGTTCTTC. The encoded protein is CASSVLAGVSEQFF. This chain uses TRBV10-2 with TRBJ2-1, with 10 bases lining up with TRBD2. Trimming removed 4 bases from V and 9 bases from J; junction bases left unmatched: 6. CDR1 WSHSY and CDR2 SAAADI come from the germline V gene. There are 14 residues in the CDR3.

The gene calls are TRBV28 and TRBJ2-3, with 10 bases fitting TRBD1. This CDR3 is built from 12 residues. CDR1 and CDR2 (germline): MDHEN, SYDVKM. Germline trimming cut 4 bases from V and 13 bases from J; bases unmatched to any gene: 5. The CDR3 here is CASSSLGTGEYF. Written as DNA, the CDR3 is TGTGCCAGCAGTTCCCTCGGGACAGGGGAGTATTTT.

The chain has TRBV18 and TRBJ2-3; a weak D match, TRBD2 (5 bases). Germline CDR1 reads KGHSH; CDR2 reads LQKENI. The V and J ends lost 6 bases and 5 bases respectively, with 18 bases between them. The CDR3 is 15 residues long. In DNA, the CDR3 is TGTGCCAGCTCCCCCCACATGCGGGCTGAAGATACGCAGTATTTT. Translation: CASSPHMRAEDTQYF.

This chain uses TRBV11-2 with TRBJ1-4; D uncertain. Germline values: CDR1 SGHAT, CDR2 FQNNGV. V gave up 3 bases and J gave up 0 bases, with 5 bases separating them. This CDR3 comprises 14 residues. In DNA, the CDR3 is TGTGCCAGCAGCTTTCATTCAACTAATGAAAAACTGTTTTTT. Protein: CASSFHSTNEKLFF.

V is TRBV5-6 and J is TRBJ1-2; a weak D match, TRBD1 (6 bases). V lost 0 bases and J lost 7, with 13 bases in between. This CDR3 contains 14 residues. Germline CDR1 SGHDT, CDR2 YYEEEE. CDR3 amino acids: CASSLEGGYSGYTF. The CDR3 coding sequence is TGTGCCAGCAGCTTGGAGGGGGGGTACTCTGGCTACACCTTC. The full variable domain, rest sourced from reference TRBV5-6 and TRBJ1-2, is DAGVTQSPTHLIKTRGQQVTLRCSPKSGHDTVSWYQQALGQGPQFIFQYYEEEERQRGNFPDRFSGHQFPNYSSELNVNALLLGDSALYLCASSLEGGYSGYTFGSGTRLTVV.

The rearrangement joins TRBV10-3 to TRBJ2-1; TRBD1 agrees at 7 bases. Germline V gene data show CDR1 as ENHRY and CDR2 as SYGVKD. The trim removed 6 bases at V and 2 bases at J, leaving 7 bases unmatched. This CDR3 has 15 amino acids. This CDR3 reads CAIRDPGQTYNEQFF. CDR3 sequence (DNA): TGTGCCATCAGAGACCCGGGACAGACCTACAATGAGCAGTTCTTC.

The rearrangement uses TRBV2 and TRBJ2-1; 7 nucleotides line up with TRBD2. CDR3 length: 14 residues. The ends lost 4 bases at V and 4 bases at J; junction bases unmatched: 4. Germline V gene data show CDR1 as SNHLY and CDR2 as FYNNEI. CDR3 DNA sequence: TGTGCCAGCAGTGTACAGCGGGGTTACAATGAGCAGTTCTTC. Protein sequence: CASSVQRGYNEQFF.